The rows below give T cell receptor beta chains drawn from one sample of a study of blood T cells in healthy people across ages. TCRdb reprocessed the 5' RACE reads via MiXCR and lists one record per CDR3 protein. Of roughly 800,000 distinct CDR3 sequences listed, roughly 25% are singletons. These same records also appear under a second study, on T cells of mothers and their children.

The sample was blood. The receptors here all came from a boy between 10 and 17 years old in good health. Each CDR3 is given with its conserved first and last residue. The order of the fields is clone size, J gene, V gene, D gene, CDR3 protein, CDR3 DNA. A D gene is named only where the DNA matches it firmly. Rows may omit the clone size; those that give it use once, few, many or a size class.

few | TRBJ2-7 | TRBV6-2/TRBV6-3 | . | CASSSAVSSYEQYF | TGTGCCAGCAGTTCCGCGGTAAGCTCCTACGAGCAGTACTTC
. | TRBJ1-4 | TRBV29-1 | TRBD1 | CSGGQGGKLFF | TGCAGCGGCGGACAGGGAGGAAAACTGTTTTTT
. | TRBJ1-2 | TRBV6-6 | TRBD1 | CASSTGTGVLVSAF | TGTGCCAGCAGCACCGGGACAGGGGTTCTAGTTAGCGCCTTC
few | TRBJ1-5 | TRBV20-1 | . | CSARSGADQPQHF | TGCAGTGCTAGATCAGGGGCCGATCAGCCCCAGCATTTT
. | TRBJ1-1 | TRBV7-2 | TRBD1 | CASSLLNRGRTEAFF | TGTGCCAGCAGCTTATTAAACAGGGGTCGTACTGAAGCTTTCTTT
. | TRBJ2-1 | TRBV7-9 | TRBD1 | CASSLGGTGGPYNEQFF | TGTGCCAGCAGCTTAGGAGGGACAGGGGGGCCTTACAATGAGCAGTTCTTC
. | TRBJ2-7 | TRBV20-1 | . | CSARGGTAGSYEQYF | TGCAGTGCTAGAGGGGGGACAGCGGGCTCCTACGAGCAGTACTTC
few | TRBJ1-5 | TRBV7-9 | . | CASSLAPPGQPQHF | TGTGCCAGCAGCTTAGCTCCTCCGGGTCAGCCCCAGCATTTT
. | TRBJ1-2 | TRBV9 | TRBD1 | CASQGDFPGYTF | TGTGCCAGCCAGGGGGATTTTCCTGGCTACACCTTC
. | TRBJ2-7 | TRBV6-1 | . | CASSGYRDSYEQYF | TGTGCCAGCAGTGGGTACCGGGACTCCTACGAGCAGTACTTC
. | TRBJ2-7 | TRBV20-1 | TRBD2 | CSALTSGVTYEQYF | TGCAGTGCCCTGACTAGCGGGGTTACCTACGAGCAGTACTTC
few | TRBJ2-7 | TRBV19 | . | CASSIANGGDYEQYF | TGTGCCAGTAGTATAGCAAATGGCGGGGACTACGAGCAGTACTTC
few | TRBJ2-1 | TRBV20-1 | . | CSARTLSSNEQFF | TGCAGTGCTAGGACGCTATCGTCCAATGAGCAGTTCTTC
few | TRBJ2-1 | TRBV4-2 | . | CANSQVSDNEQFF | TGTGCCAACAGCCAAGTGTCGGACAATGAGCAGTTCTTC
. | TRBJ2-2 | TRBV29-1 | TRBD1 | CSVERGLAAGELFF | TGCAGCGTAGAAAGGGGGCTTGCGGCCGGGGAGCTGTTTTTT
. | TRBJ2-7 | TRBV2 | . | CASSDASARYEQYF | TGTGCCAGCAGTGATGCGTCGGCACGCTACGAGCAGTACTTC
few | TRBJ2-2 | TRBV13 | . | CASSSSDIPGELFF | TGTGCCAGCAGCTCCTCGGACATTCCCGGGGAGCTGTTTTTT
few | TRBJ1-1 | TRBV7-3 | . | CASSLTPEINTEAFF | TGTGCCAGCAGCTTAACGCCGGAAATAAACACTGAAGCTTTCTTT
. | TRBJ2-7 | TRBV20-1 | . | CSASSLDRVYEQYF | TGCAGTGCTAGCTCGCTGGACAGAGTCTACGAGCAGTACTTC
. | TRBJ2-7 | TRBV2 | . | CASSEALRGSVEQYF | TGTGCCAGCAGTGAAGCGCTTCGGGGCAGCGTCGAGCAGTACTTC
many | TRBJ2-1 | TRBV7-2 | TRBD2 | CASSPAGGSYNEQFF | TGTGCCAGCAGCCCAGCGGGGGGCTCCTACAATGAGCAGTTCTTC
. | TRBJ2-5 | TRBV4-2 | . | CASSLPGNQETQYF | TGTGCCAGCAGCCTCCCGGGGAACCAAGAGACCCAGTACTTC
. | TRBJ2-1 | TRBV19 | TRBD2 | CASMEGLAGNTPRKGQFF | TGTGCCAGTATGGAGGGACTAGCGGGGAACACCCCTCGAAAGGGGCAGTTCTTC
. | TRBJ2-1 | TRBV27 | . | CAGSLGVPSYNEQFF | TGTGCCGGCAGTTTGGGCGTTCCCTCCTACAATGAGCAGTTCTTC
. | TRBJ2-1 | TRBV28 | . | CASSLSKVEQFF | TGTGCCAGCAGTTTGTCGAAAGTTGAGCAGTTCTTC
few | TRBJ1-4 | TRBV4-1 | . | CASSQEGLDEKLFF | TGCGCCAGCAGCCAAGAGGGTTTAGATGAAAAACTGTTTTTT
few | TRBJ2-7 | TRBV4-1 | . | CASSPQQSSYEQYF | TGCGCCAGCAGCCCCCAGCAGAGCTCCTACGAGCAGTACTTC
. | TRBJ2-5 | TRBV12-3/TRBV12-4 | . | CASSHRSSQETQYF | TGTGCCAGCAGCCACAGGAGCTCCCAAGAGACCCAGTACTTC
few | TRBJ2-7 | TRBV11-2 | . | CASSLMGEWQYF | TGTGCCAGCAGCTTGATGGGGGAATGGCAGTACTTC
few | TRBJ2-1 | TRBV20-1 | TRBD2 | CSARTSGMVYNEQFF | TGCAGTGCCCGGACTAGCGGGATGGTTTACAATGAGCAGTTCTTC
. | TRBJ2-5 | TRBV11-2 | . | CASSLGTDGEETQYF | TGTGCCAGCAGCCTAGGGACCGACGGGGAAGAGACCCAGTACTTC
few | TRBJ2-2 | TRBV6-6 | TRBD2 | CASGIAGVGELFF | TGTGCCAGCGGAATAGCGGGAGTCGGGGAGCTGTTTTTT
. | TRBJ1-4 | TRBV6-1 | . | CASSPGPAGEKLFF | TGTGCCAGCAGTCCTGGACCGGCAGGGGAAAAACTGTTTTTT
. | TRBJ1-2 | TRBV5-6 | . | CASSLDGGRLYNGYTF | TGTGCCAGCAGCTTGGATGGAGGACGGTTATACAATGGCTACACCTTC
. | TRBJ2-5 | TRBV29-1 | . | CSVRGETQYF | TGCAGCGTTCGGGGTGAGACCCAGTACTTC
. | TRBJ1-4 | TRBV20-1 | TRBD1 | CSAPLDRGNEKLFF | TGCAGTGCTCCCCTTGACAGGGGAAATGAAAAACTGTTTTTT
. | TRBJ2-1 | TRBV7-9 | TRBD2 | CASSPRWASGSTNNEQFF | TGTGCCAGCAGCCCAAGGTGGGCTAGCGGGAGTACGAACAATGAGCAGTTCTTC